Below, one TCR beta chain is given with its context. As yet, its antigen is unknown. These data come from a study of cytotoxic CD8 clonotypes in ibrutinib-treated CLL. Turning to the study itself: For this cohort, patients were roughly eleven relapsed/refractory and approximately 14 treatment-naive, while 17 to 18 were IGHV unmutated. Findings of the study overall: Higher clonality was seen at ibrutinib response and a return toward baseline at progression. Public clonotypes, an uncommon group, contracted or remained stable on treatment.

Libraries were prepared by immunoSEQ multiplex PCR; TCRdb keeps only in-frame clonotypes and omits some of them. The sample records fewer than 90,000 clones, about 82% being singletons. This CDR3 region has 18 residues. V was cut by 5 bases and J by 3 bases, with 23 bases left in between. The germline V gene encodes CDR1 PRHDT and CDR2 FYEKMQ (reference sequence). The authors obtained roughly 1.8 micrograms of genomic DNA from cryopreserved PBMCs for TCR beta libraries. The TCR comes from a human donor with chronic lymphocytic leukemia. V gene TRBV13 combines with J gene TRBJ2-4; D might be TRBD2 (7 bases). Sequenced here: PBMCs, sampled before ibrutinib treatment. CDR3 DNA sequence: TGTGCCAGCAGCCCCCTGGAAGCAGGGGAGGGTGGCAAAAACATTCAGTACTTC. Translated, it gives CASSPLEAGEGGKNIQYF. The full variable domain, its missing parts supplied by reference TRBV13 and TRBJ2-4, is AAGVIQSPRHLIKEKRETATLKCYPIPRHDTVYWYQQGPGQDPQFLISFYEKMQSDKGSIPDRFSAQQFSDYHSELNMSSLELGDSALYFCASSPLEAGEGGKNIQYFGAGTRLSVL.